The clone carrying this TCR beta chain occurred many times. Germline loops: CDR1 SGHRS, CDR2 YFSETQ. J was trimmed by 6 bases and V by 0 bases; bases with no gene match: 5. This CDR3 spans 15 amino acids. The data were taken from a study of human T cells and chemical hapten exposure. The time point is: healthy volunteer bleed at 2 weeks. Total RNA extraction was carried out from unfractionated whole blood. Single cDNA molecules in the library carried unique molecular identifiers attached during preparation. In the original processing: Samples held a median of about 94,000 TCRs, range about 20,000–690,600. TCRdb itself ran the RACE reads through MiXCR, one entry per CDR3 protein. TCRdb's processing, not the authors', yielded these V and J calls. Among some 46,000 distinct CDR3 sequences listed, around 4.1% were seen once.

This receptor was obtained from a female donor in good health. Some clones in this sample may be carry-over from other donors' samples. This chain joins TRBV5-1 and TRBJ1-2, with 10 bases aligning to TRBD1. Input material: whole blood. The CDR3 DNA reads TGCGCCAGCAGCTTGGGACAGGGGGCAATCCATGGCTACACCTTC. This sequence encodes CASSLGQGAIHGYTF.